The 30 T cell receptor beta chains in this list originate from one sample, sequenced in a study of T cell clones after liver transplantation. Produced via immunoSEQ multiplex PCR; TCRdb's table is partial and in-frame only. This sample has 70,000 to 80,000 clones, with 90% found just once. Sequenced here: CD4+ T cells from blood, sampled before liver transplant. The receptor source for this set is a human donor who received a liver transplant.

This chain connects TRBV23-1 to TRBJ1-1; D is undetermined. TRBV23-1 is flagged as an ORF with uncertain function. The length of the CDR3 is 15 residues. Trimming removed 6 bases from V and 5 bases from J, with 19 bases in between. The CDR3 region has the DNA TGCGCCAGCAGCCCTAGTAGGCTTGTGGGGACTGAAGCTTTCTTT. The encoded protein is CASSPSRLVGTEAFF.

This chain links TRBV29-1 with TRBJ2-1, with D possibly being TRBD2 (5 bases). Per germline, CDR1 SQVTM and CDR2 ANQGSEA. Trimming pared 6 bases from V and 6 bases from J, leaving 9 bases between. The CDR3 loop spans 11 amino acids. The CDR3 spells CSVGDFNEQFF. CDR3 coding DNA: TGCAGCGTGGGAGACTTCAATGAGCAGTTCTTC.

This rearrangement joins TRBV2 to TRBJ1-1, with D possibly TRBD1 on 6 matching bases. The CDR3 has 14 amino acids. V gave up 6 bases and J gave up 3 bases, with 14 bases separating them. Germline loops: CDR1 SNHLY, CDR2 FYNNEI. The CDR3 nucleotides are TGTGCCAGCAGCGGGGGCAGGGTCGACACTGAAGCTTTCTTT. It translates to CASSGGRVDTEAFF.

This rearrangement joins TRBV10-2 to TRBJ2-3; TRBD2 aligns across 9 bases. The length of the CDR3 is 15 residues. In germline, CDR1 is WSHSY, CDR2 SAAADI. J gave up 1 base and V 2 bases, and 1 base lay outside the gene matches. This chain's CDR3 is CASSERLAGTDTQYF. The CDR3 DNA reads TGCGCCAGCAGTGAGCGACTAGCGGGCACAGATACGCAGTATTTT.

The chain uses TRBV19 and TRBJ1-5, with D perhaps matching TRBD1 (5 bases). The V gene lost 3 bases and the J gene lost 6 bases, with 15 bases spanning the gap. CDR3 length: 15 residues. Germline loops: CDR1 LNHDA, CDR2 SQIVND (reference sequence). The CDR3 coding sequence is TGTGCCAGTAGTATCGGAGGCTGGGGGAGTCAGCCCCAGCATTTT. Translated, it gives CASSIGGWGSQPQHF.

The CDR3 spells CSVRGTLNEQFF. CDR3 DNA sequence: TGCAGCGTCAGGGGTACCCTCAATGAGCAGTTCTTC. The J gene is TRBJ2-1, the V gene TRBV29-1; possible D gene TRBD1, 6 bases. Germline CDR1 SQVTM, CDR2 ANQGSEA. The V gene lost 6 bases and the J gene lost 6 bases, with 12 bases spanning the gap. CDR3 length: 12 residues.

This chain links TRBV30 with TRBJ2-3; 9 bases agree with TRBD1. CDR3 size: 15 residues. V shed 0 bases and J 5 bases; nucleotides not matched to a gene: 6. The V gene's germline CDR1 is GTSNPN and CDR2 SVGIG (reference sequence). The CDR3 DNA follows: TGTGCCTGGAGTGTAAGGGGACAGGGCGTAGATACGCAGTATTTT. Residues: CAWSVRGQGVDTQYF.

This chain connects TRBV5-6 to TRBJ2-5; 8 positions match TRBD2. CDR3 length: 14 residues. Germline V gene lookup returns CDR1 SGHDT and CDR2 YYEEEE. This chain's CDR3 is CAGSREGVAETQYF. In DNA form, the CDR3 reads TGTGCAGGATCACGGGAGGGTGTAGCAGAGACCCAGTACTTC.

As to this clone: This same CDR3 is encoded by further DNA sequences in the sample. The genes are TRBV28 and TRBJ2-7; D is possibly TRBD2 (6 bases). In germline, CDR1 is MDHEN, CDR2 SYDVKM. The CDR3 is 13 amino acids. Trimming took off 3 bases at V and 2 bases at J, with 8 bases between the two ends. The CDR3: CASSLTGAYEQYF. CDR3 nucleotides: TGTGCCAGCAGTTTGACGGGGGCCTACGAGCAGTACTTC.

The V gene is TRBV2, the J gene TRBJ2-1; D is perhaps TRBD2 (6 bases). With 5 bases removed from V and 2 bases from J, the gap between germline ends came to 16 bases. The CDR3 contains 16 residues. From germline, CDR1 is SNHLY and CDR2 FYNNEI. The DNA of the CDR3 is TGTGCCAGCAGTTCCTCGGGAGCAAACCCCTACAATGAGCAGTTCTTC. It yields the protein CASSSSGANPYNEQFF.

V usage is TRBV7-6 and J usage is TRBJ1-1; 7 nucleotides agree with TRBD1. The CDR3 is 14 residues long. Losses at the gene ends were 5 bases for V and 1 base for J; bases not matched to a gene: 4. Germline V gene sequence: CDR1 SGHVS, CDR2 FNYEAQ. The CDR3 reads CASSPTGANTEAFF. The CDR3 DNA reads as TGTGCCAGCAGCCCCACAGGGGCGAACACTGAAGCTTTCTTT.

This rearrangement joins TRBV11-3 to TRBJ1-1; 9 nucleotides line up with TRBD1. Germline loops: CDR1 SGHNT, CDR2 YENEEA. Unmatched junction bases numbered 10, after V lost 5 bases and J lost 0 bases. The CDR3 contains 17 residues. This chain's CDR3 is CASSPGQGSQMNTEAFF. The CDR3 DNA sequence: TGTGCCAGCAGCCCCGGACAGGGGTCTCAAATGAACACTGAAGCTTTCTTT.

The chain joins TRBV18 to TRBJ2-7; 7 bases match TRBD2. Germline V lookup: CDR1 KGHSH, CDR2 LQKENI. Trimming took 6 bases from V and 4 from J; bases not matched to a gene: 6. The CDR3 length is 13 residues. The CDR3 sequence: CASSPGLPYEQYF. The CDR3 bases are TGTGCCAGCTCGCCGGGACTACCGTACGAGCAGTACTTC.

V gene TRBV5-1 combines with J gene TRBJ2-1; D possibly corresponds to TRBD1 (6 bases). Trimming left V 1 base short and J 5 bases short, with 10 bases between. The CDR3 totals 14 residues. Germline CDR1 SGHRS, CDR2 YFSETQ. In nucleotides, the CDR3 is TGCGCCAGCAGCTTGCAGGGGAAAGACAATGAGCAGTTCTTC. Translating it yields CASSLQGKDNEQFF.

The chain is built from TRBV5-6 and TRBJ1-2; TRBD1 might be the D (5 bases). The CDR3 is made up of 13 amino acids. CDR1 SGHDT and CDR2 YYEEEE come from the germline V gene. The V gene lost 4 bases and the J gene lost 4 bases, with 11 bases spanning the gap. Written as DNA, the CDR3 is TGTGCCAGCAGCCCCCTGGGGCGCTATGGCTACACCTTC. Its translation is CASSPLGRYGYTF.

The V call is TRBV7-6, the J call TRBJ2-7; 10 bases line up with TRBD2. After removal of 2 bases from V and 5 bases from J, the junction contained 6 bases not matched to a gene. This CDR3 comprises 15 residues. Germline CDR1 reads SGHVS; CDR2 reads FNYEAQ. Written as DNA, the CDR3 is TGTGCCAGCAGCTTACAGCGGGAGGGCCGGGACGAGCAGTACTTC. The encoded protein is CASSLQREGRDEQYF.

The chain carries TRBV9 and TRBJ1-1; the D is unclear. The V gene's germline CDR1 is SGDLS and CDR2 YYNGEE. This CDR3 is 13 amino acids long. V was clipped by 5 bases and J by 3 bases, with 11 bases between them. In nucleotides, the CDR3 is TGTGCCAGCAGGAATAATGAGGACACTGAAGCTTTCTTT. Its translation: CASRNNEDTEAFF.

The V gene is TRBV28, the J gene TRBJ2-3; 10 nucleotides align to TRBD2. The CDR3 is made up of 16 amino acids. The V and J ends lost 4 bases and 0 bases, in that order; junction bases with no gene match: 4. CDR1 is MDHEN, CDR2 SYDVKM, per germline. The CDR3 is CASSSSGRGSTDTQYF. The CDR3 bases are TGTGCCAGCAGTTCTAGCGGGAGAGGGAGCACAGATACGCAGTATTTT. Drawing the rest from reference TRBV28 and TRBJ2-3, the complete variable domain is DVKVTQSSRYLVKRTGEKVFLECVQDMDHENMFWYRQDPGLGLRLIYFSYDVKMKEKGDIPEGYSVSREKKERFSLILESASTNQTSMYLCASSSSGRGSTDTQYFGPGTRLTVL.

This clone showed up just once. V is TRBV4-1 and J is TRBJ2-2; 7 bases map to TRBD2. Germline CDR1 reads MGHRA; CDR2 reads YSYEKL. V was pared by 3 bases and J by 6 bases, with 13 bases of the junction left unmatched. The CDR3 covers 17 residues. The CDR3 nucleotides read TGCGCCAGCAGCCAGAGAGAGACCGGACTAGTCCCCGGGGAGCTGTTTTTT. Translation: CASSQRETGLVPGELFF.

This rearrangement joins TRBV25-1 to TRBJ2-5; D uncertain. Judging by the DNA end, TRBJ2-7 fits better; the J call may be wrong. CDR1 and CDR2 from the germline V gene are MGHDK and SYGVNS. The CDR3 totals 13 residues. DNA for the CDR3: TGTGCCAGCAGTGAATGGCAGGCTACCGAGCAGTACTTC. Residues: CASSEWQATEQYF.

The CDR3 loop is CASSLYGQGTYEQYF. The CDR3 DNA reads TGTGCCAGCAGTTTATATGGGCAGGGGACCTACGAGCAGTACTTC. This rearrangement joins TRBV28 to TRBJ2-7; possibly TRBD1 for D (6 bases). The CDR3 runs to 15 residues. V dropped 1 base and J dropped 2 bases, with 12 bases sitting between them. CDR1 is MDHEN and CDR2 is SYDVKM in the germline V gene.

This clone was seen a single time. The chain joins TRBV19 to TRBJ2-3, with D possibly being TRBD1 or TRBD2 (6 bases each). V lost 8 bases and J lost 2, with 17 bases in between. This CDR3 comprises 15 residues. Germline CDR1 LNHDA, CDR2 SQIVND (reference sequence). CDR3 protein: CASRGTPNPTDTQYF. Written as DNA, the CDR3 is TGTGCCAGTCGGGGGACACCTAACCCCACAGATACGCAGTATTTT.

This clone was counted once. The gene calls are TRBV28 and TRBJ2-7, with TRBD2 matching 7 bases. Germline lookup yields CDR1 MDHEN and CDR2 SYDVKM. The CDR3 contains 16 residues. The V gene end was trimmed by 2 bases and the J gene end by 5 bases; junction bases not matched to a gene: 12. The CDR3 protein is CASSLPPGGGTHEQYF. The CDR3 DNA reads TGTGCCAGCAGTTTACCCCCCGGGGGAGGGACCCACGAGCAGTACTTC.

This clone was seen once. The chain recombines TRBV5-1 with TRBJ1-6; D call uncertain. The CDR3 runs to 15 residues. Germline V gene sequence: CDR1 SGHRS, CDR2 YFSETQ. V shed 2 bases and J shed 7 bases, with 13 bases lying between them. This CDR3 is CASSLTTDGNSPLHF. The CDR3 DNA follows: TGCGCCAGCAGCTTAACTACCGATGGAAATTCACCCCTCCACTTT.

This chain links TRBV5-4 with TRBJ1-5; D unresolved. From germline, CDR1 is SGHNT and CDR2 YYREEE (reference sequence). Trimming removed 5 bases at V and 5 bases at J, with 17 bases between. CDR3 size: 15 residues. CDR3 sequence: CASSSGPKADQPQHF. The CDR3 DNA reads TGTGCCAGCAGTTCCGGGCCTAAGGCCGATCAGCCCCAGCATTTT.

The genes are TRBV7-6 and TRBJ2-5, with 14 bases that match TRBD2. The CDR3 sequence is 15 residues long. Looked up from germline, CDR1 is SGHVS and CDR2 is FNYEAQ. Trimming removed 7 bases from V and 5 bases from J; junction bases left unmatched: 6. The CDR3 DNA sequence: TGTGCCAGCACCAAGGGACTAGCGGGAGACGAGACCCAGTACTTC. It is translated as CASTKGLAGDETQYF.

The chain couples TRBV28 to TRBJ1-2; D call uncertain. The germline gives CDR1 MDHEN, CDR2 SYDVKM. V lost 7 bases and J 2 bases, leaving 20 bases between the germline ends. This CDR3 region has 16 residues. CDR3 sequence (DNA): TGTGCCAGCAAATTTAGCTCGGGCAGCGCAAACTATGGCTACACCTTC. Translated, it gives CASKFSSGSANYGYTF.

This clone was detected only once. This chain joins TRBV28 and TRBJ1-2; TRBD1 is a possible D gene (6 bases). This CDR3 contains 15 residues. Trimming took off 5 bases at V and 0 bases at J, with 13 bases between the two ends. CDR1 is MDHEN, CDR2 SYDVKM, per germline. The CDR3 reads CASSPHDRSNYGYTF. The CDR3 nucleotides read TGTGCCAGCAGTCCTCACGACAGGTCTAACTATGGCTACACCTTC.

The chain recombines TRBV29-1 with TRBJ2-7; 13 bases line up with TRBD2. With V trimmed by 7 bases and J by 7 bases, 4 bases remained unmatched. The germline gives CDR1 SQVTM, CDR2 ANQGSEA. This CDR3 has 12 residues. This chain's CDR3 is CSGSGLAGEQYF. The CDR3 DNA follows: TGCAGCGGCTCGGGACTAGCGGGAGAGCAGTACTTC.

V usage is TRBV7-9 and J usage is TRBJ2-1; 7 nucleotides align to TRBD2. Germline lookup yields CDR1 SEHNR and CDR2 FQNEAQ (reference sequence). The CDR3 loop spans 16 amino acids. The ends lost 3 bases at V and 3 bases at J; junction bases unmatched: 8. The CDR3 loop reads CASSLLGGSYYNEQFF. The DNA for the CDR3 is TGTGCCAGCAGCTTGCTTGGCGGGAGTTACTACAATGAGCAGTTCTTC.